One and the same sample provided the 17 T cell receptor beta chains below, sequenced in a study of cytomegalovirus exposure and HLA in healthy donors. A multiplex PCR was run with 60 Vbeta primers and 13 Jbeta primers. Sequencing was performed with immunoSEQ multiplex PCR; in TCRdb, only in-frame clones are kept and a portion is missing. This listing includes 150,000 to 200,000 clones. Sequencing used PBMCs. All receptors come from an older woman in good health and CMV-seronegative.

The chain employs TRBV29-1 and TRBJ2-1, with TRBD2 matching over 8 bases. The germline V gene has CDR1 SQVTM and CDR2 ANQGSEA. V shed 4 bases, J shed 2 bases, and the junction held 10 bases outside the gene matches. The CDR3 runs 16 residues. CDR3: CSVVSLDGGAYNEQFF. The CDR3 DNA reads TGCAGCGTTGTGTCGTTGGACGGGGGGGCCTACAATGAGCAGTTCTTC.

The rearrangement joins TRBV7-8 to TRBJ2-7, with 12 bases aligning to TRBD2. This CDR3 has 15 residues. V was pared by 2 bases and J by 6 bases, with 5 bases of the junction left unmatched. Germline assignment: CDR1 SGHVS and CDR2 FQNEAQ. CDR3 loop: CASSLLAGGGTEQYF. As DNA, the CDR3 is TGTGCCAGCAGCTTACTAGCGGGAGGGGGAACCGAGCAGTACTTC.

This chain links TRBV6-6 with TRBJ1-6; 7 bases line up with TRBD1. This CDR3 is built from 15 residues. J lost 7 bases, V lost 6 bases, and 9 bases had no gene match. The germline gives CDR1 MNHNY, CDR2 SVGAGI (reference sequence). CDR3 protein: CASSLYRGENSPLHF. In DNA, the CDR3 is TGTGCCAGCAGCCTCTACAGGGGAGAGAATTCACCCCTCCACTTT.

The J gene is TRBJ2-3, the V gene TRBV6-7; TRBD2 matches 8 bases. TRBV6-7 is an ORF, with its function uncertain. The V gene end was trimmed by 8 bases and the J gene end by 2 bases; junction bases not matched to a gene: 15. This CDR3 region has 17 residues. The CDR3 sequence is CASPSGRNGRATDTQYF. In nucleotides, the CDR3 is TGTGCCAGCCCCTCCGGGAGAAACGGGAGGGCCACAGATACGCAGTATTTT.

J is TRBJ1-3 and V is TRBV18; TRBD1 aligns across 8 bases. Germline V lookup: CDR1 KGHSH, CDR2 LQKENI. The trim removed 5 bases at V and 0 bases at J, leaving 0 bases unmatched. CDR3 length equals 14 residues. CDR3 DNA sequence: TGTGCCAGCTCAGGACAGGGCTCTGGAAACACCATATATTTT. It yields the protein CASSGQGSGNTIYF.

The chain's CDR3 is CASRLQGETGELFF. CDR3 bases: TGTGCCAGCAGACTCCAGGGGGAAACCGGGGAGCTGTTTTTT. The chain employs TRBV7-2 and TRBJ2-2; 7 bases align to TRBD1. Germline V gene sequence: CDR1 SGHTA, CDR2 FQGNSA. CDR3 length equals 14 residues. V trimming: 6 bases; J trimming: 5 bases; junction bases outside the gene matches: 6.

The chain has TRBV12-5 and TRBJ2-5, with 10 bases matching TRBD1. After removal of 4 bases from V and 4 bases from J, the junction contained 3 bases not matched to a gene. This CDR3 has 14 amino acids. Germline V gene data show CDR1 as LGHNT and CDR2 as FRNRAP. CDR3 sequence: CASGSGQGRETQYF. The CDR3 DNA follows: TGTGCTAGTGGTTCGGGACAGGGGCGAGAGACCCAGTACTTC. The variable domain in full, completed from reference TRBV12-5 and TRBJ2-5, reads DARVTQTPRHKVTEMGQEVTMRCQPILGHNTVFWYRQTMMQGLELLAYFRNRAPLDDSGMPKDRFSAEMPDATLATLKIQPSEPRDSAVYFCASGSGQGRETQYFGPGTRLLVL.

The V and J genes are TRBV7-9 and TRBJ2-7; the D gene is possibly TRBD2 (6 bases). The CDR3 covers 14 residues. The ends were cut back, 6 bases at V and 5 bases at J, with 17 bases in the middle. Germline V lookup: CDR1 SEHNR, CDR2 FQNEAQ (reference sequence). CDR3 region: CASSSGLPGHEQYF. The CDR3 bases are TGTGCCAGCAGTTCGGGACTCCCGGGGCACGAGCAGTACTTC.

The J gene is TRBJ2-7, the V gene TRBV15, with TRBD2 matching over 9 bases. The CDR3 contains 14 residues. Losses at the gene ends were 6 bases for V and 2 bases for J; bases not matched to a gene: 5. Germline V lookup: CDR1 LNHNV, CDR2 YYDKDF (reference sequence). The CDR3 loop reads CATRTSGNTYEQYF. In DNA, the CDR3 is TGTGCCACCAGGACTAGCGGAAACACCTACGAGCAGTACTTC.

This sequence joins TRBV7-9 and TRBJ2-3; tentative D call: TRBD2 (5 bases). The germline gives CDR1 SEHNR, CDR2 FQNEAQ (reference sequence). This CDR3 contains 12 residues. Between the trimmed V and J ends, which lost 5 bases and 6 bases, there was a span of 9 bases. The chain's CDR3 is CASSVTGDTQYF. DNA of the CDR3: TGTGCCAGCAGCGTAACGGGGGATACGCAGTATTTT.

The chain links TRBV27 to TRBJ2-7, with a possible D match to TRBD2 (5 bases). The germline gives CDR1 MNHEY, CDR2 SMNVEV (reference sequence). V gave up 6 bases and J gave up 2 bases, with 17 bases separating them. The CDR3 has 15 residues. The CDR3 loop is CASSPPGVLPYEQYF. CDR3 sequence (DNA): TGTGCCAGCAGCCCGCCCGGGGTCCTTCCCTACGAGCAGTACTTC.

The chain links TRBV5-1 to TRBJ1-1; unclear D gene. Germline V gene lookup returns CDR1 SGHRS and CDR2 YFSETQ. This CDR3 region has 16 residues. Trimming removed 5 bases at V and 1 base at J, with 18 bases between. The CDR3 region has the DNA TGCGCCAGCAGTCTCCTCACCAGGATATCGAACACTGAAGCTTTCTTT. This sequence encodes CASSLLTRISNTEAFF.

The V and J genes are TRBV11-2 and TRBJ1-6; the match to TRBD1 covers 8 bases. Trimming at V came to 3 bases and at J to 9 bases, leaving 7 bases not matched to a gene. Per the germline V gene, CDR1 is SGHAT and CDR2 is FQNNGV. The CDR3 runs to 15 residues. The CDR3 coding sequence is TGTGCCAGCAGCTTGACAGGGGTAGAGAGTTCACCCCTCCACTTT. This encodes CASSLTGVESSPLHF. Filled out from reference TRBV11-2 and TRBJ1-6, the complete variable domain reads EAGVAQSPRYKIIEKRQSVAFWCNPISGHATLYWYQQILGQGPKLLIQFQNNGVVDDSQLPKDRFSAERLKGVDSTLKIQPAKLEDSAVYLCASSLTGVESSPLHFGNGTRLTVT.

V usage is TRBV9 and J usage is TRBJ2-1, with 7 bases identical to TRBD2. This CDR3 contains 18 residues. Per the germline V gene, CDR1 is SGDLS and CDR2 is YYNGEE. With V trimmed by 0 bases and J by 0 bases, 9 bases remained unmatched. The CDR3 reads CASSVVSSPGGSYNEQFF. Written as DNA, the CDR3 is TGTGCCAGCAGCGTAGTATCCTCGCCGGGAGGCTCCTACAATGAGCAGTTCTTC. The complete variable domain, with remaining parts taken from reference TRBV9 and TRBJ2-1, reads DSGVTQTPKHLITATGQRVTLRCSPRSGDLSVYWYQQSLDQGLQFLIQYYNGEERAKGNILERFSAQQFPDLHSELNLSSLELGDSALYFCASSVVSSPGGSYNEQFFGPGTRLTVL.

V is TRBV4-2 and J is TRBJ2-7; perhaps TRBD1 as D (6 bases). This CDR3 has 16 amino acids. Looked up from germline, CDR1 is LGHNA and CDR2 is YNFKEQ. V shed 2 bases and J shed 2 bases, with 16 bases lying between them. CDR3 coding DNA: TGTGCCAGCAGCCAACCCTTTGGGGGCAAACCCTACGAGCAGTACTTC. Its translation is CASSQPFGGKPYEQYF.

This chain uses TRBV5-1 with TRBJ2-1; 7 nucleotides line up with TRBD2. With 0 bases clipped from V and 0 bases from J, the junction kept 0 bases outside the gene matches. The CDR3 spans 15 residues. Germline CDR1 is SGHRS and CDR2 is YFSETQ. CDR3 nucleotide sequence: TGCGCCAGCAGCTTGGGCGGGAGCTCCTACAATGAGCAGTTCTTC. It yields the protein CASSLGGSSYNEQFF. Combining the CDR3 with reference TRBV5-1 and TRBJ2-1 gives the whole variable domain KAGVTQTPRYLIKTRGQQVTLSCSPISGHRSVSWYQQTPGQGLQFLFEYFSETQRNKGNFPGRFSGRQFSNSRSEMNVSTLELGDSALYLCASSLGGSSYNEQFFGPGTRLTVL.

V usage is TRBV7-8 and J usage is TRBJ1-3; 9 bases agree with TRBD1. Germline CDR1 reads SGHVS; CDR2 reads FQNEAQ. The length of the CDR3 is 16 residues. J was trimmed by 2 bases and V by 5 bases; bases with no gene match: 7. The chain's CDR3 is CASSPDGTGTGNTIYF. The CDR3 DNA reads TGTGCCAGCAGCCCTGACGGGACAGGGACTGGAAACACCATATATTTT.